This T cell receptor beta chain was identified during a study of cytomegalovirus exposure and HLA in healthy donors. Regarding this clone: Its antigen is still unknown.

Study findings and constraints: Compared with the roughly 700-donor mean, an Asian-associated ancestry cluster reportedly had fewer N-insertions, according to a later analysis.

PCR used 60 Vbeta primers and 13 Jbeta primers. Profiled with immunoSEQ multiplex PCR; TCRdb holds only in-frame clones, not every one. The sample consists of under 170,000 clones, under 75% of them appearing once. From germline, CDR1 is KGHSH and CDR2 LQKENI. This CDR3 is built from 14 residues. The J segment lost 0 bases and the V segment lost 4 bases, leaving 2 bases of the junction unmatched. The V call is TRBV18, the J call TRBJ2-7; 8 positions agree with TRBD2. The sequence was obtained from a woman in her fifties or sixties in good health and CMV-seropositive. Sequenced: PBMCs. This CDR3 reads CASSLSGSSYEQYF. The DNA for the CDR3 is TGTGCCAGCTCACTCAGCGGGAGCTCCTACGAGCAGTACTTC.